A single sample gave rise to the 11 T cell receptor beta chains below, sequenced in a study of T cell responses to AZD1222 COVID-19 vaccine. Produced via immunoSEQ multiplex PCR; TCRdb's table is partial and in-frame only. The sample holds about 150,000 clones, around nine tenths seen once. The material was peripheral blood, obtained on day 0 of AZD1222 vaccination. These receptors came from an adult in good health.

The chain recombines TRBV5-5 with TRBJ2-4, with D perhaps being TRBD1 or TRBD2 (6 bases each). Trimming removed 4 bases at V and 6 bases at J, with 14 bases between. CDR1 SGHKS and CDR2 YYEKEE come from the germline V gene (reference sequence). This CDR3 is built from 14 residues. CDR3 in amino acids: CASSLLEGGNIQYF. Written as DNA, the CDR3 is TGTGCCAGCAGCCTTCTTGAGGGGGGAAACATTCAGTACTTC.

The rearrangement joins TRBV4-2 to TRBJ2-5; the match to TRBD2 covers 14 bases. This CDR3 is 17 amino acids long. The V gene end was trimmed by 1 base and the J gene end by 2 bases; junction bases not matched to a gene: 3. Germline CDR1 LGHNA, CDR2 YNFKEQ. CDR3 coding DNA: TGTGCCAGCAGCCAAGGGGGACTAGCGGGAGCGCAAGAGACCCAGTACTTC. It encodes CASSQGGLAGAQETQYF.

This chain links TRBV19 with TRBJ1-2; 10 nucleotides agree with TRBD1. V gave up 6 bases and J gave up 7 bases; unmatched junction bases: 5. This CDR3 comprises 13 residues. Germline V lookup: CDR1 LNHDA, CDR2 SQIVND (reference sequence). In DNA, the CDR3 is TGTGCCAGTAGAGGGACAGGGGACGGTGGCTACACCTTC. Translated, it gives CASRGTGDGGYTF.

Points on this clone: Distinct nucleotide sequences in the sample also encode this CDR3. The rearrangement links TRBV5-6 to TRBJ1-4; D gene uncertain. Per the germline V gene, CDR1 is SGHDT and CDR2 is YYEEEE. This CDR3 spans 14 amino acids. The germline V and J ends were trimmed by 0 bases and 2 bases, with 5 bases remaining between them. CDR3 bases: TGTGCCAGCAGCTTGGGACCGACTAATGAAAAACTGTTTTTT. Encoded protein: CASSLGPTNEKLFF.

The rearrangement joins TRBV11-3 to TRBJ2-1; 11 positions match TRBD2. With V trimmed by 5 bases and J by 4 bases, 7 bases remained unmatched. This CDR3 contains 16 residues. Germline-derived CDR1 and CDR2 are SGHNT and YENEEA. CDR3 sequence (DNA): TGTGCCAGCAGCCCGGAGGGACTAGCGGAATACAATGAGCAGTTCTTC. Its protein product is CASSPEGLAEYNEQFF.

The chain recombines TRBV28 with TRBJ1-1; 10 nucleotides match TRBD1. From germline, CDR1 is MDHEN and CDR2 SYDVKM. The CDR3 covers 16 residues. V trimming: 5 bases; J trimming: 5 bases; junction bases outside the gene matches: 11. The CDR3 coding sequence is TGTGCCAGCAGTACCTATAGGCGGGACAGGGGAACTGAAGCTTTCTTT. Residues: CASSTYRRDRGTEAFF.

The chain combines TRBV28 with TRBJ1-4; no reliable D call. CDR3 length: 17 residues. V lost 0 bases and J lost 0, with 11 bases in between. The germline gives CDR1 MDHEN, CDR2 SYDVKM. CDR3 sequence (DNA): TGTGCCAGCAGTTTATGGGGTTTTGAGGCAACTAATGAAAAACTGTTTTTT. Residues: CASSLWGFEATNEKLFF.

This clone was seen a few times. CDR3 sequence reads: CASSLGTFVTPYEQYF. For the CDR3, the DNA is TGTGCCAGCAGCTTGGGGACCTTCGTGACTCCCTACGAGCAGTACTTC. The chain employs TRBV5-8 and TRBJ2-7; unclear D gene. The CDR3 totals 16 residues. Between the trimmed V and J ends, which lost 0 bases and 2 bases, there was a span of 15 bases. The germline CDR1 and CDR2 sequences are SGHTS and YDEGEE.

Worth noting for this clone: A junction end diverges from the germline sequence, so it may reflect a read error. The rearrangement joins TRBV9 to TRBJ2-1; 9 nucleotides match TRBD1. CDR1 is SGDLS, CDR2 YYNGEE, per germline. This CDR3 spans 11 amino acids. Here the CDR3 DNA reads TGTGCCAGCAGAGGGGGGGACAGGGTCCTCTTC. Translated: CASRGGDRVLF.

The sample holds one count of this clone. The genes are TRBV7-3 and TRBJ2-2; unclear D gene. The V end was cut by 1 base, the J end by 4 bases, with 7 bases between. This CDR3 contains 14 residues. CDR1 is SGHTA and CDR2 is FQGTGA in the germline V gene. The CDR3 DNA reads TGTGCCAGCAGCTTAATTCAGTCCACCGGGGAGCTGTTTTTT. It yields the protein CASSLIQSTGELFF.

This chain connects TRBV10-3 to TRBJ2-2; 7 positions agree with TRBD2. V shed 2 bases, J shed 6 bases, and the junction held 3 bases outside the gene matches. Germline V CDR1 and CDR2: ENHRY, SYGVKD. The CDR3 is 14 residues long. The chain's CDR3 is CAISEPGGPGELFF. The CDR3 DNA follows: TGTGCCATCAGTGAGCCGGGGGGACCCGGGGAGCTGTTTTTT.